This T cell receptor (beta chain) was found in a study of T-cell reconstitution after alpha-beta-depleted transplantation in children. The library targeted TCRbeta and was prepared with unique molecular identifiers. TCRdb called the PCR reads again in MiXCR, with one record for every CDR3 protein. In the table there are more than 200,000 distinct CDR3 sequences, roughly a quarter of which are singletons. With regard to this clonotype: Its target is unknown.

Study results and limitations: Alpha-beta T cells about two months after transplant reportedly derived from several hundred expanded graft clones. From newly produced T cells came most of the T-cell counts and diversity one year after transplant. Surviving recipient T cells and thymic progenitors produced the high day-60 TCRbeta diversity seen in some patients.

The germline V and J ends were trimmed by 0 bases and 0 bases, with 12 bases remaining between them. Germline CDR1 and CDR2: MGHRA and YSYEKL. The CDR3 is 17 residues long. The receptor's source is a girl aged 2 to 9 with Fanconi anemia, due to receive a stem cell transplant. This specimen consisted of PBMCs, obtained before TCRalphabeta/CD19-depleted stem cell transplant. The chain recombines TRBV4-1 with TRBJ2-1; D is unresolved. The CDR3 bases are TGCGCCAGCAGCCAAGATATGCAGAAGGGCTCCTACAATGAGCAGTTCTTC. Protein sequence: CASSQDMQKGSYNEQFF.